The source of this T cell receptor beta chain is a study of blood T cell repertoires in COVID-19. There are 16 residues in the CDR3. Trimming cost V 0 bases and J 9 bases, with 20 bases left between them. Germline CDR1 and CDR2: MDHEN and SYDVKM. The data were produced by immunoSEQ multiplex PCR, yet TCRdb's version contains in-frame clones alone and is incomplete. Of hundreds of thousands of clones in the sample, more than 85% were seen once. The source of this sequence is a woman aged 25 to 39 who had recovered from COVID-19. The sample comprised PBMCs or T cells enriched from blood (not recorded which). The genes are TRBV28 and TRBJ1-2; a possible D gene is TRBD1 (6 bases). DNA of the CDR3: TGTGCCAGCAGTTTATGGGGGGCAAGTGGGTTTTTGAGCTACACCTTC. It yields the protein CASSLWGASGFLSYTF.